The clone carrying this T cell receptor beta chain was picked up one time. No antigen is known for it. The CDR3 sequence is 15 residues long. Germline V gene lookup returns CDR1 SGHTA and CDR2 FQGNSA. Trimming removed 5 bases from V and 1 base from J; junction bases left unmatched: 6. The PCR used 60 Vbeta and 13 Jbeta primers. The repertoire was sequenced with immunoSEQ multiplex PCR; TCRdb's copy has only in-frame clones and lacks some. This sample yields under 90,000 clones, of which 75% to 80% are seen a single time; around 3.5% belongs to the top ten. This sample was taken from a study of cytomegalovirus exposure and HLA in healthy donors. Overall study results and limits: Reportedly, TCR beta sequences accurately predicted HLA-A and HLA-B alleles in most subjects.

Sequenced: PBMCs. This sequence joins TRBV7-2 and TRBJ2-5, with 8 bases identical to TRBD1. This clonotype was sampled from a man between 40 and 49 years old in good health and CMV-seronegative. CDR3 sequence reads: CASSPKGQVQETQYF. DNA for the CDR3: TGTGCCAGCAGCCCCAAGGGACAGGTCCAAGAGACCCAGTACTTC.